These 21 T cell receptor beta chains originate from one sample sequenced in a study of blood T cell repertoires in COVID-19 (TCRdb year 2020). The protocol used for the library was the immunoSEQ multiplex PCR assay. This is the immuneACCESS table as TCRdb keeps it, with only in-frame sequences that have V and J called. A part of the clones is gone; compared with another copy, unresolved V genes explain less than half, and the rest is unexplained. Within this sample are about 330,000 clones, with about 90% of them counted one time only. Jointly, the top ten make up approximately 5% of the sample. The sequenced material came from PBMCs or T cells enriched from blood (not recorded which). The receptors derive from a woman aged 25 to 39 who had recovered from COVID-19.

In its sample, this clone was seen once. This rearrangement joins TRBV28 to TRBJ1-5; possible D gene TRBD1, 6 bases. Trimming shortened V by 5 bases and J by 5 bases, and 13 bases separated the two germline ends. Germline CDR1 is MDHEN and CDR2 is SYDVKM. The CDR3 covers 14 residues. For the CDR3, the DNA is TGTGCCAGCAGTCATTCAGGGGATCATCAGCCCCAGCATTTT. Translating gives CASSHSGDHQPQHF.

The chain is built from TRBV7-2 and TRBJ2-5; D is uncertain. Germline V gene data show CDR1 as SGHTA and CDR2 as FQGNSA. The CDR3 is 13 residues long. Trimming removed 1 base at V and 1 base at J, with 4 bases between. CDR3 residues: CASSLDFQETQYF. In DNA, the CDR3 is TGTGCCAGCAGCTTAGACTTCCAAGAGACCCAGTACTTC.

The chain's CDR3 is CASSPSGGARSGYTF. The DNA for the CDR3 is TGTGCCAGCAGCCCCAGCGGGGGGGCCAGGAGTGGCTACACCTTC. The chain employs TRBV28 and TRBJ1-2; D possibly corresponds to TRBD1 (6 bases). CDR1 is MDHEN and CDR2 is SYDVKM in the germline V gene. This CDR3 is 15 amino acids long. The V gene lost 6 bases and the J gene lost 7 bases, with 21 bases spanning the gap.

Of note for this clone: Germline is not matched at one junction end, which may reflect a read error. The chain links TRBV19 to TRBJ1-1; D is possibly TRBD1 (5 bases). CDR1 is LNHDA, CDR2 SQIVND, per germline (reference sequence). The CDR3 length is 13 residues. Written as DNA, the CDR3 is TGTGCCAGCAGTATGACAGCCGCAGGTGAAGCTTTCTTT. It translates to CASSMTAAGEAFF.

The chain links TRBV6-5 to TRBJ1-5, with D possibly TRBD1 on 6 matching bases. V was pared by 6 bases and J by 6 bases, with 12 bases between. The CDR3 consists of 13 residues. Looked up from germline, CDR1 is MNHEY and CDR2 is SVGAGI. CDR3 DNA: TGTGCCAGCAGCCCAACAGGGAGTCAGCCCCAGCATTTT. It specifies CASSPTGSQPQHF.

The gene calls are TRBV5-1 and TRBJ2-5, with D perhaps matching TRBD2 (5 bases). V lost 0 bases, J lost 1 base, and 7 bases lay in between. The germline V gene encodes CDR1 SGHRS and CDR2 YFSETQ. The CDR3 runs 14 residues. The CDR3 sequence: CASSLGRGQETQYF. CDR3 DNA: TGCGCCAGCAGCTTGGGCCGGGGCCAAGAGACCCAGTACTTC.

This chain links TRBV5-1 with TRBJ2-7; possibly TRBD1 for D (7 bases). The CDR3 has 13 residues. Between the trimmed V and J ends, which lost 5 bases and 6 bases, there was a span of 15 bases. Germline V gives CDR1 SGHRS, CDR2 YFSETQ. CDR3 coding DNA: TGCGCCAGCAGTCGGGGGTGGGACAGCGAGCAGTACTTC. Protein sequence: CASSRGWDSEQYF.

CDR3 amino acids: CASSQIAGGPTDTQYF. The CDR3 bases are TGTGCCAGCAGCCAGATAGCGGGGGGGCCGACAGATACGCAGTATTTT. V is TRBV7-8 and J is TRBJ2-3; 11 bases fit TRBD2. Per germline, CDR1 SGHVS and CDR2 FQNEAQ. J was trimmed by 3 bases and V by 5 bases; bases with no gene match: 7. CDR3 length: 16 amino acids.

The rearrangement joins TRBV19 to TRBJ1-2; the match to TRBD1 covers 9 bases. Germline-derived CDR1 and CDR2 are LNHDA and SQIVND (reference sequence). The trim removed 1 base at V and 3 bases at J, leaving 3 bases unmatched. The CDR3 contains 15 residues. DNA for the CDR3: TGTGCCAGTAGTATAGCGAGGGACAGGGACTATGGCTACACCTTC. This translates into CASSIARDRDYGYTF.

A single count supports this clone. This chain links TRBV4-1 with TRBJ1-5; weak D call: TRBD1 (6 bases). CDR1 is MGHRA and CDR2 is YSYEKL in the germline V gene. CDR3 size: 14 residues. The V and J ends lost 5 bases and 2 bases respectively, with 10 bases between them. CDR3: CASSDTGRNQPQHF. The CDR3 nucleotides read TGCGCCAGCAGCGATACAGGGCGCAATCAGCCCCAGCATTTT.

This rearrangement joins TRBV28 to TRBJ2-7; TRBD1 agrees at 8 bases. V lost 2 bases, J lost 8 bases, and 5 bases stayed unmatched. The CDR3 extends over 13 amino acids. The germline CDR1 and CDR2 sequences are MDHEN and SYDVKM. The CDR3 DNA sequence: TGTGCCAGCAGTTTACCGGACAGGGTACAGCAGTACTTC. The encoded protein is CASSLPDRVQQYF.

This chain uses TRBV6-5 with TRBJ1-5, with D perhaps TRBD1 (5 bases). This CDR3 spans 13 amino acids. Germline CDR1 and CDR2: MNHEY and SVGAGI. V dropped 6 bases and J dropped 4 bases, with 10 bases sitting between them. The CDR3 sequence is CASSLQENQPQHF. DNA of the CDR3: TGTGCCAGCAGCCTACAGGAAAATCAGCCCCAGCATTTT.

The J gene is TRBJ2-2, the V gene TRBV4-2; 11 positions match TRBD2. The CDR3 is made up of 17 amino acids. Germline CDR1 is LGHNA and CDR2 is YNFKEQ. Trimming at V came to 5 bases and at J to 3 bases, leaving 8 bases not matched to a gene. CDR3 sequence (DNA): TGTGCCAGCAGCTATCGACTAGCGGGGCGAGACACCGGGGAGCTGTTTTTT. Protein sequence: CASSYRLAGRDTGELFF.

The rearrangement uses TRBV5-4 and TRBJ2-3; 8 bases align to TRBD2. Germline trimming cut 3 bases from V and 4 bases from J; bases unmatched to any gene: 4. CDR3 length: 14 amino acids. CDR1 is SGHNT and CDR2 is YYREEE in the germline V gene (reference sequence). The CDR3 loop is CASSWGLVADTQYF. The CDR3 DNA reads as TGTGCCAGCAGCTGGGGACTAGTGGCAGATACGCAGTATTTT.

J is TRBJ2-7 and V is TRBV2, with a possible D match to TRBD1 (5 bases). Germline lookup yields CDR1 SNHLY and CDR2 FYNNEI. This CDR3 has 12 residues. V lost 6 bases and J 3 bases, leaving 9 bases between the germline ends. The CDR3 DNA sequence: TGTGCCAGCAGACTCGACAGCTACGAGCAGTACTTC. Protein sequence: CASRLDSYEQYF.

The chain employs TRBV9 and TRBJ2-5; TRBD1 matches at 8 bases. Germline V gives CDR1 SGDLS, CDR2 YYNGEE. Trimming at V came to 6 bases and at J to 4 bases, leaving 11 bases not matched to a gene. The length of the CDR3 is 15 residues. CDR3 nucleotides: TGTGCCAGCACTCCCCTGGCAACAGGGGGAGAGACCCAGTACTTC. Its translation is CASTPLATGGETQYF.

This chain connects TRBV28 to TRBJ1-2; a weak D match, TRBD1 (5 bases). The V end lost 3 bases, the J end lost 4 bases, and 12 bases lay between the germline ends. This CDR3 has 14 residues. The V gene's germline CDR1 is MDHEN and CDR2 SYDVKM. The DNA for the CDR3 is TGTGCCAGCAGTTTTAGGGGAGGTCCCTATGGCTACACCTTC. This sequence encodes CASSFRGGPYGYTF.

This chain connects TRBV15 to TRBJ1-4, with D possibly matching TRBD1 (6 bases). The CDR3 consists of 15 residues. Looked up from germline, CDR1 is LNHNV and CDR2 is YYDKDF (reference sequence). Trimming took off 2 bases at V and 7 bases at J, with 14 bases between the two ends. CDR3 region: CATSRLRDMGEKLFF. In nucleotides, the CDR3 is TGTGCCACCAGCAGACTTCGGGACATGGGTGAAAAACTGTTTTTT.

This chain joins TRBV19 and TRBJ2-5; a possible D gene is TRBD1 (6 bases). CDR3 length: 12 amino acids. CDR1 is LNHDA and CDR2 is SQIVND in the germline V gene (reference sequence). V was trimmed by 9 bases and J by 3 bases, leaving 11 bases between them. CDR3 bases: TGTGCCAGCGGCACAGGGAAAGAGACCCAGTACTTC. Its translation: CASGTGKETQYF.

V usage is TRBV11-3 and J usage is TRBJ2-3, with 7 bases that match TRBD1. The CDR3 sequence is 13 residues long. V trimming: 0 bases; J trimming: 11 bases; junction bases outside the gene matches: 5. In germline, CDR1 is SGHNT, CDR2 YENEEA. The CDR3, as DNA: TGTGCCAGCAGCTTAGATAGGACAGGTTTGCAGTATTTT. It yields the protein CASSLDRTGLQYF.

The CDR3 loop is CASSLGQGGTGELFF. CDR3 DNA: TGTGCCAGCAGCCTTGGACAGGGGGGCACCGGGGAGCTGTTTTTT. The rearrangement uses TRBV7-6 and TRBJ2-2; 10 bases align to TRBD1. With 5 bases clipped from V and 4 bases from J, the junction kept 4 bases outside the gene matches. CDR3 size: 15 residues. Germline CDR1 SGHVS, CDR2 FNYEAQ. The whole variable domain, filled in from reference TRBV7-6 and TRBJ2-2, reads GAGVSQSPRYKVTKRGQDVALRCDPISGHVSLYWYRQALGQGPEFLTYFNYEAQQDKSGLPNDRFSAERPEGSISTLTIQRTEQRDSAMYRCASSLGQGGTGELFFGEGSRLTVL.